Below are 18 T cell receptor beta chains sequenced from a single sample in a study of cytomegalovirus exposure and HLA in healthy donors (dated by TCRdb to about 2017). To prepare the library, the immunoSEQ multiplex PCR assay was applied. The multiplex PCR relied on a mix of 60 forward primers for TCR Vbeta segments and 13 reverse primers for TCR Jbeta segments. TCRdb provides this immuneACCESS table in a form limited to in-frame rearrangements. Some clones are lacking; in checked studies, under half of them reflect an unresolved V gene, and why the rest are absent is not known. This sample comprises 150,000 to 180,000 clones, about four fifths of them detected only once. The ten largest account for roughly 2.8% of the sample. Material for sequencing was PBMCs. The receptors come from a man aged 18 to 30 in good health and CMV-seronegative.

This rearrangement joins TRBV2 to TRBJ1-2; the D gene is possibly TRBD1 (5 bases). The germline V and J ends were trimmed by 6 bases and 4 bases, with 9 bases remaining between them. The CDR3 runs to 12 residues. Germline loops: CDR1 SNHLY, CDR2 FYNNEI. The DNA for the CDR3 is TGTGCCAGCAGAAGGGACTCCTATGGCTACACCTTC. Its translation is CASRRDSYGYTF.

CDR3 sequence (DNA): TGTGCCAGCAGCTCCAGGGACAGGGGGAAGAACACTGAAGCTTTCTTT. Protein product: CASSSRDRGKNTEAFF. J is TRBJ1-1 and V is TRBV7-9; TRBD1 agrees at 11 bases. The CDR3 length is 16 residues. Germline V gene lookup returns CDR1 SEHNR and CDR2 FQNEAQ (reference sequence). V trimming: 4 bases; J trimming: 1 base; junction bases outside the gene matches: 5.

This clone was picked up one time. This sequence joins TRBV5-1 and TRBJ2-1, with D maybe TRBD1 (5 bases). V was clipped by 4 bases and J by 0 bases, with 11 bases between them. CDR1 and CDR2 from the germline V gene are SGHRS and YFSETQ. This CDR3 comprises 15 residues. The CDR3 coding sequence is TGCGCCAGCAGCCAAGGGGTAAGCTCCTACAATGAGCAGTTCTTC. The encoded protein is CASSQGVSSYNEQFF.

This rearrangement joins TRBV28 to TRBJ2-5, with a tentative D call TRBD2 (5 bases). V gave up 6 bases and J gave up 6 bases, with 20 bases separating them. The CDR3 is 15 amino acids. CDR1 is MDHEN, CDR2 SYDVKM, per germline. The CDR3 sequence is CASSQTTEPGKTQYF. DNA for the CDR3: TGTGCCAGCAGCCAAACGACTGAGCCGGGGAAGACCCAGTACTTC.

The CDR3 nucleotides read TGTGCCAGTAGTATAGGACTAGCGGGGGGAGAGACCCAGTACTTC. Its translation: CASSIGLAGGETQYF. V is TRBV19 and J is TRBJ2-5, with 13 bases aligning to TRBD2. This CDR3 spans 15 amino acids. Losses at the gene ends were 1 base for V and 4 bases for J; bases not matched to a gene: 0. The germline V gene encodes CDR1 LNHDA and CDR2 SQIVND (reference sequence).

This clone was counted only a few times. V is TRBV7-2 and J is TRBJ2-3, with TRBD1 matching over 7 bases. Trimming at V came to 1 base and at J to 2 bases, leaving 6 bases not matched to a gene. Germline V gene sequence: CDR1 SGHTA, CDR2 FQGNSA. This CDR3 has 16 amino acids. CDR3 nucleotides: TGTGCCAGCAGCTTAGGGGACAGATCATACACAGATACGCAGTATTTT. Translated, it gives CASSLGDRSYTDTQYF. Using reference TRBV7-2 and TRBJ2-3 for the parts outside the CDR3, the full variable domain is GAGVSQSPSNKVTEKGKDVELRCDPISGHTALYWYRQSLGQGLEFLIYFQGNSAPDKSGLPSDRFSAERTGGSVSTLTIQRTQQEDSAVYLCASSLGDRSYTDTQYFGPGTRLTVL.

This chain uses TRBV5-4 with TRBJ2-3; 9 bases are a match to TRBD2. The CDR3 runs 17 residues. The germline CDR1 and CDR2 sequences are SGHNT and YYREEE (reference sequence). J lost 5 bases, V lost 4 bases, and 14 bases had no gene match. The CDR3 sequence is CASSHKGGGAVGDTQYF. CDR3 nucleotide sequence: TGTGCCAGCAGCCACAAGGGCGGGGGGGCCGTAGGAGATACGCAGTATTTT.

The chain employs TRBV27 and TRBJ1-6, with TRBD1 matching 7 bases. Germline CDR1 MNHEY, CDR2 SMNVEV (reference sequence). This CDR3 contains 12 residues. Trimming removed 11 bases from V and 10 bases from J; junction bases left unmatched: 8. The CDR3, as DNA: TGTGCCGGACACAGGGGCGAATCACCCCTCCACTTT. It codes for CAGHRGESPLHF.

This chain joins TRBV27 and TRBJ1-1; D is ambiguous. This CDR3 has 14 amino acids. Germline loops: CDR1 MNHEY, CDR2 SMNVEV (reference sequence). V shed 5 bases and J shed 0 bases, with 10 bases lying between them. CDR3 in amino acids: CASSLGLVNTEAFF. CDR3 sequence (DNA): TGTGCCAGCAGTCTCGGACTTGTGAACACTGAAGCTTTCTTT.

J is TRBJ1-5 and V is TRBV4-2; TRBD1 matches at 10 bases. Per the germline V gene, CDR1 is LGHNA and CDR2 is YNFKEQ. The CDR3 loop spans 17 amino acids. V trimming: 4 bases; J trimming: 0 bases; junction bases outside the gene matches: 6. Here the CDR3 reads CASSPGQGGYSNQPQHF. The CDR3 DNA is TGTGCCAGCAGCCCAGGACAGGGGGGATATAGCAATCAGCCCCAGCATTTT.

The V call is TRBV19, the J call TRBJ1-1, with TRBD1 as a possible D gene (6 bases). Trimming shortened V by 7 bases and J by 6 bases, and 21 bases separated the two germline ends. Germline assignment: CDR1 LNHDA and CDR2 SQIVND (reference sequence). The CDR3 extends over 15 amino acids. The CDR3 DNA reads TGTGCCAGTACCCCGGGGGGCGGGGGAGGCGCTGAAGCTTTCTTT. As protein: CASTPGGGGGAEAFF. The full variable domain, in which reference TRBV19 and TRBJ1-1 provide the parts outside the CDR3, is DGGITQSPKYLFRKEGQNVTLSCEQNLNHDAMYWYRQDPGQGLRLIYYSQIVNDFQKGDIAEGYSVSREKKESFPLTVTSAQKNPTAFYLCASTPGGGGGAEAFFGQGTRLTVV.

The CDR3 protein is CASSAHVAGIYNEQFF. As DNA, the CDR3 is TGTGCCAGCAGCGCCCATGTAGCGGGGATATACAATGAGCAGTTCTTC. This rearrangement joins TRBV9 to TRBJ2-1; TRBD2 agrees at 8 bases. V was pared by 3 bases and J by 4 bases, with 9 bases of the junction left unmatched. The CDR3 covers 16 residues. The germline gives CDR1 SGDLS, CDR2 YYNGEE. The full variable domain, rest sourced from reference TRBV9 and TRBJ2-1, is DSGVTQTPKHLITATGQRVTLRCSPRSGDLSVYWYQQSLDQGLQFLIQYYNGEERAKGNILERFSAQQFPDLHSELNLSSLELGDSALYFCASSAHVAGIYNEQFFGPGTRLTVL.

The chain links TRBV7-2 to TRBJ2-1; D remains ambiguous. V was shortened by 5 bases and J by 0 bases, with 11 bases between the two germline ends. This CDR3 comprises 15 residues. Germline CDR1 SGHTA, CDR2 FQGNSA. The CDR3 protein is CASSPDSGSYNEQFF. The DNA for the CDR3 is TGTGCCAGCAGCCCCGACTCCGGCTCCTACAATGAGCAGTTCTTC.

The chain carries TRBV2 and TRBJ1-6; D possibly corresponds to TRBD1 (6 bases). With 8 bases removed from V and 9 bases from J, the gap between germline ends came to 26 bases. CDR3 length equals 17 residues. CDR1 and CDR2 (germline): SNHLY, FYNNEI. In nucleotides, the CDR3 is TGTGCCAGCCTCTCCTTCTACGGGGGGCAGGGAGGTTCACCCCTCCACTTT. Its translation is CASLSFYGGQGGSPLHF.

The CDR3 spells CASSEPDEKGAVDEKLFF. The CDR3 region has the DNA TGCGCCAGCAGTGAACCAGATGAAAAGGGGGCAGTAGATGAAAAACTGTTTTTT. The chain employs TRBV10-1 and TRBJ1-4; 7 positions match TRBD1. Germline-derived CDR1 and CDR2 are WNHNN and SYGVQD (reference sequence). The CDR3 has 18 residues. Germline trimming cut 3 bases from V and 6 bases from J; bases unmatched to any gene: 16.

V usage is TRBV5-1 and J usage is TRBJ1-4; D is possibly TRBD1 (5 bases). The CDR3 runs to 16 residues. CDR1 is SGHRS and CDR2 is YFSETQ in the germline V gene. V shed 3 bases and J shed 3 bases, with 15 bases lying between them. CDR3 sequence reads: CASSSSFRVPNEKLFF. As DNA, the CDR3 is TGCGCCAGCAGCTCCTCCTTCAGGGTCCCTAATGAAAAACTGTTTTTT.

This clone was recorded once. The V and J genes are TRBV7-9 and TRBJ1-2, with a possible D match to TRBD1 (6 bases). V was clipped by 5 bases and J by 2 bases, with 21 bases between them. CDR1 SEHNR and CDR2 FQNEAQ come from the germline V gene (reference sequence). The CDR3 totals 17 residues. CDR3 sequence (DNA): TGTGCCAGCAGCGCGCCTAGATCAGGGGACCTAAACTATGGCTACACCTTC. Encoded protein: CASSAPRSGDLNYGYTF.

The chain employs TRBV10-2 and TRBJ2-3, with 7 bases aligning to TRBD2. CDR3 length: 13 residues. V was pared by 8 bases and J by 2 bases, with 4 bases of the junction left unmatched. Germline CDR1 and CDR2: WSHSY and SAAADI. CDR3 DNA: TGCGCCAGCGGGAGCGGGGCCACAGATACGCAGTATTTT. Translation: CASGSGATDTQYF.